The clone carrying this T cell receptor (beta chain) was picked up many times. Its target is unknown. This CDR3 is built from 15 residues. Per the germline V gene, CDR1 is MNHEY and CDR2 is SVGAGI. V shed 7 bases and J 9 bases; nucleotides not matched to a gene: 11. These data belong to a study of breast tumors, draining lymph nodes, adjacent tissues. TCRdb used MiXCR to reprocess the multiplex PCR reads, holding one entry per CDR3 protein. The table includes around 19,000 distinct CDR3 sequences, 32% detected once. Study-wide findings and caveats: That most tumor T cells come from lymph nodes remained unproven. Tumor TCR diversity was below lymph nodes but above nontumor tissue. The data were judged consistent with most tumor T cells coming from lymph node and expanding in tumor. Luminal-like breast cancer showed significantly higher tumor–nontumor repertoire similarity than basal-like.

Source material: breast tumor tissue. This TCR was sampled from a female donor with breast cancer. Some clones in this sample may be carry-over from other donors' samples. The chain combines TRBV6-5 with TRBJ2-5; 13 positions agree with TRBD2. CDR3 loop: CASTRLAGGSGAQYF. CDR3 bases: TGTGCCAGCACCCGACTAGCGGGAGGATCCGGGGCCCAGTACTTC.